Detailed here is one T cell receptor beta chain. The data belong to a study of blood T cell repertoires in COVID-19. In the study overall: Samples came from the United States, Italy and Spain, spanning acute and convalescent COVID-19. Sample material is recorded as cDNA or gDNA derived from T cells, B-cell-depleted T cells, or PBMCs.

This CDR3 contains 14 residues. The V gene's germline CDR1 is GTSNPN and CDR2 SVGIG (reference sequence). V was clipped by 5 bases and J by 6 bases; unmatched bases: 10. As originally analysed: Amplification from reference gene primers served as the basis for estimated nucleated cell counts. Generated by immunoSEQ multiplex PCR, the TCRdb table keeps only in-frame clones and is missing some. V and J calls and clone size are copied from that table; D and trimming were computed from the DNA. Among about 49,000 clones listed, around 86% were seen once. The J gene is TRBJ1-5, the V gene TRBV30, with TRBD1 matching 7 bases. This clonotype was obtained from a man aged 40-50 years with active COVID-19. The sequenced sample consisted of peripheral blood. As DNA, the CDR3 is TGTGCCTGGGGTATGACAGGGCTAAGTCAGCCCCAGCATTTT. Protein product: CAWGMTGLSQPQHF.